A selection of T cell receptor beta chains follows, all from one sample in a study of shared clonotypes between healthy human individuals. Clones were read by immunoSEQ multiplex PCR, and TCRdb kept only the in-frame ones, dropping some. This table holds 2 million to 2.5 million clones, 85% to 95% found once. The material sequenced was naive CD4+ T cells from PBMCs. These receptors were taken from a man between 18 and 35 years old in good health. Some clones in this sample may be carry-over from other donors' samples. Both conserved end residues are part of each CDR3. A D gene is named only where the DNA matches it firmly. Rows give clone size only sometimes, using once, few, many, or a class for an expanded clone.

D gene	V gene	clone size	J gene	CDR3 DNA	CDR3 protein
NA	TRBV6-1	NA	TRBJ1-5	TGTGCCAGCCGGGAGTGGAATGGAGAGCCCCAGCATTTT	CASREWNGEPQHF
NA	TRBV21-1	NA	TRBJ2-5	TGTGCCAGCAGCAAACAGGAGCAGGTAAAGACCCAGTACTTC	CASSKQEQVKTQYF
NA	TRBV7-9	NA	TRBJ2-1	TGTGCCAGCAGCTTAGAGTTCGGGCGAACCCCAGGTAATGAGCAGTTCTTC	CASSLEFGRTPGNEQFF
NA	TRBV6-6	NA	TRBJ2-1	TGTGCCAGCGGGCACTCCCAGCTTCACAATGAGCAGTTCTTC	CASGHSQLHNEQFF
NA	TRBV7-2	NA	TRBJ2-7	TGTGCCAGCAGCTTAGTCGGCCGGTACGAGCAGTACTTC	CASSLVGRYEQYF
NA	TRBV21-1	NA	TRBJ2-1	TGTGCCAGCAGCAAAGCTGCGCACAGCTCCTACAATGAGCAGTTCTTC	CASSKAAHSSYNEQFF
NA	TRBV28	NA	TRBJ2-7	TGTGCCAGCAGTTTATCATGGGCAGAGCAGTACTTC	CASSLSWAEQYF
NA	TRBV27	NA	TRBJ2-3	TGTGCCAGCAGCCGGCCCCGGGGGGCGAGCACAGATACGCAGTATTTT	CASSRPRGASTDTQYF
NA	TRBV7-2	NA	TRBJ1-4	TGTGCCAGCAGCTTAGCTAATGAAAAACTGTTTTTT	CASSLANEKLFF
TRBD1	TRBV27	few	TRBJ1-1	TGTGCCAGCAGCTCTCGACAGGGATCGGACACTGAAGCTTTCTTT	CASSSRQGSDTEAFF